The 3 T cell receptor beta chains presented below share a single source sample, sequenced in a study of blood T cell repertoires in COVID-19. The assay was immunoSEQ multiplex PCR, and TCRdb's table has in-frame clones only and misses some. In the table there are about 230,000 clones, more than 75% of which are singletons. Sample: peripheral blood. These receptors were taken from a man aged 35 to 55 with acute or convalescent COVID-19.

This clone occurred once. This chain uses TRBV2 with TRBJ2-7; D is possibly TRBD1 (7 bases). The V gene lost 6 bases and the J gene lost 8 bases, with 20 bases spanning the gap. Germline V gives CDR1 SNHLY, CDR2 FYNNEI. The CDR3 loop spans 14 amino acids. The CDR3 reads CASSPNGGTEQQYF. The CDR3 DNA is TGTGCCAGCAGCCCTAATGGGGGGACAGAACAGCAGTACTTC.

About this clone: In the same sample, other DNA sequences code for this CDR3. The rearrangement uses TRBV7-2 and TRBJ1-1; D is uncertain. Trimming removed 1 base from V and 0 bases from J, with 6 bases in between. Germline V CDR1 and CDR2: SGHTA, FQGNSA. CDR3 length equals 14 residues. The CDR3 loop reads CASSLGRMNTEAFF. Written as DNA, the CDR3 is TGTGCCAGCAGCTTAGGCAGAATGAACACTGAAGCTTTCTTT.

A remark on this clone: Compared with germline, one end of the junction differs, possibly owing to a read error. V usage is TRBV5-4 and J usage is TRBJ1-1; a weak D match, TRBD1 (5 bases). From germline, CDR1 is SGHNT and CDR2 YYREEE (reference sequence). The CDR3 covers 13 residues. The CDR3 sequence is CASSLGQNPEAFF. Here the CDR3 DNA reads TGTGCCAGCAGCTTGGGACAGAACCCTGAAGCTTTCTTT.